The 7 T cell receptor beta chains listed next were all sequenced from one sample in a study of T cell responses to AZD1222 COVID-19 vaccine. Only in-frame clones appear in the TCRdb table, and some are missing; sequencing was by immunoSEQ multiplex PCR. The sample comprises around 130,000 clones, 94% of which are singletons, and around 6.6% rests with the top ten. This material consisted of peripheral blood, taken on day 0 of AZD1222 vaccination. The receptors shown here come from an adult in good health.

The chain carries TRBV7-8 and TRBJ2-2; D ambiguous. V lost 6 bases, J lost 5 bases, and 13 bases lay in between. CDR1 is SGHVS, CDR2 FQNEAQ, per germline. The CDR3 runs 14 residues. The CDR3 nucleotides are TGTGCCAGCAGTTTCCAACCAGGTACCGGGGAGCTGTTTTTT. This sequence encodes CASSFQPGTGELFF.

On this clone itself: At one of its ends the junction is not consistent with the germline gene, which may arise from a read error. The chain couples TRBV18 to TRBJ1-1; 10 bases are shared with TRBD1. The CDR3 spans 18 residues. Germline loops: CDR1 KGHSH, CDR2 LQKENI. The CDR3, as DNA: TGTGCCAGCTCCCCACCGGGACAGGGGATATGGGTGGGCACTGAAGCTTTCTTT. Its translation: CASSPPGQGIWVGTEAFF.

The count of this clone is one. The chain links TRBV11-2 to TRBJ1-1; D is ambiguous. The germline V gene encodes CDR1 SGHAT and CDR2 FQNNGV. Between the trimmed V and J ends, which lost 2 bases and 2 bases, there was a span of 9 bases. This CDR3 has 14 residues. The CDR3 nucleotides read TGTGCCAGCAGCTTACCCCGACAAAACACTGAAGCTTTCTTT. Translated, it gives CASSLPRQNTEAFF.

The chain combines TRBV30 with TRBJ1-1; 7 bases line up with TRBD1. Germline V CDR1 and CDR2: GTSNPN, SVGIG (reference sequence). CDR3 length equals 16 residues. J lost 0 bases, V lost 0 bases, and 7 bases had no gene match. CDR3 residues: CAWSVWVRGVNTEAFF. The CDR3 coding sequence is TGTGCCTGGAGTGTATGGGTCAGGGGGGTGAACACTGAAGCTTTCTTT.

In nucleotides, the CDR3 is TGTGCCAGCAGAAGCGGTATTGGCCCCTACGAGCAGTACTTC. As protein: CASRSGIGPYEQYF. This chain joins TRBV28 and TRBJ2-7, with D tentatively TRBD2 (5 bases). The CDR3 has 14 residues. The germline V and J ends were trimmed by 6 bases and 2 bases, with 14 bases remaining between them. Germline assignment: CDR1 MDHEN and CDR2 SYDVKM.

The rearrangement links TRBV29-1 to TRBJ1-2, with 7 bases aligning to TRBD1. V trimming: 3 bases; J trimming: 10 bases; junction bases outside the gene matches: 8. Germline V gene sequence: CDR1 SQVTM, CDR2 ANQGSEA. CDR3 length: 12 amino acids. CDR3 nucleotides: TGCAGCGTTGATGAGGGGGCGGTTTACTACACCTTC. It is translated as CSVDEGAVYYTF.

V usage is TRBV12-5 and J usage is TRBJ2-1, with 9 bases fitting TRBD1. V lost 6 bases, J lost 7 bases, and 19 bases stayed unmatched. Germline V gene data show CDR1 as LGHNT and CDR2 as FRNRAP. This CDR3 comprises 18 residues. CDR3 nucleotide sequence: TGTGCTAGTGGCCCATCCGGGACAGGGTATGTTACAGGTAATGAGCAGTTCTTC. Amino acid sequence: CASGPSGTGYVTGNEQFF.